This section outlines one TCR beta chain sequence together with its context. Primers included in the PCR were 60 Vbeta and 13 Jbeta primers. Repertoires were generated with immunoSEQ multiplex PCR, while TCRdb's copy carries only in-frame clones and drops some. The sample lists over 90,000 clones; under 85% were seen once. The data derive from a study of cytomegalovirus exposure and HLA in healthy donors. The sequence derives from a woman aged 70-85 years in good health and CMV-seropositive. The sequenced sample consisted of PBMCs.

CDR3 nucleotides: TGTGCCAGCAGCTTAGGTACGGGAGTGATAAACGAGCAGTACTTC. It is translated as CASSLGTGVINEQYF. The chain employs TRBV7-6 and TRBJ2-5; the D gene is possibly TRBD2 (6 bases). Matching the DNA end better, TRBJ2-7 makes the J call doubtful. The CDR3 spans 15 residues. CDR1 and CDR2 (germline): SGHVS, FNYEAQ.